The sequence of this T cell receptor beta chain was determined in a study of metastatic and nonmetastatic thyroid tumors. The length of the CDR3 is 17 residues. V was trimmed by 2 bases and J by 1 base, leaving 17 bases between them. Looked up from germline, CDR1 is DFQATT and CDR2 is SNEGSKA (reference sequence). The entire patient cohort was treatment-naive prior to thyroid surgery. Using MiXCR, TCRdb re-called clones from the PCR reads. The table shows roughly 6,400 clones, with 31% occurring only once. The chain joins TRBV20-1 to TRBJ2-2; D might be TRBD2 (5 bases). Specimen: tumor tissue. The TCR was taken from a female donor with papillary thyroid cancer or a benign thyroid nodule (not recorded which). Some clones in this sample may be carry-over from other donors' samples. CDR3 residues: CSARPLGAEQNTGELFF. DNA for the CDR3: TGCAGTGCTAGACCTCTAGGAGCGGAACAGAACACCGGGGAGCTGTTTTTT.